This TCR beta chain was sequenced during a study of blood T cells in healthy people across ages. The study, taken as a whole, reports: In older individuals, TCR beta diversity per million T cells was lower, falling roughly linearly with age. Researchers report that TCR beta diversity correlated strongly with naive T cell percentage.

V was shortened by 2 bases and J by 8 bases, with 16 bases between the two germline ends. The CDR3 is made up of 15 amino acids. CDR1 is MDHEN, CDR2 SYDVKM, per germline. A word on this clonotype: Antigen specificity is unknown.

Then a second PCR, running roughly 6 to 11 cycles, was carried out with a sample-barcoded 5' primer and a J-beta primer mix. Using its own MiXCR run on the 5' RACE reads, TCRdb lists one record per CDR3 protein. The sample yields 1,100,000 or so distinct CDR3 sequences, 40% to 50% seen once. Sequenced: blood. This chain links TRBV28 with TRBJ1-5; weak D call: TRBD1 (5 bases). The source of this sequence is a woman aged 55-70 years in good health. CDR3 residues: CASSLGALVLKPQHF. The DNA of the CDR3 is TGTGCCAGCAGTTTAGGGGCCCTTGTTTTGAAGCCCCAGCATTTT.